The clone carrying this T cell receptor beta chain has more than one count but fewer than ten. Its antigen is as yet unknown. Time point described: pre-sensitization, week 0. The treatment is: therapeutic diphenylcyclopropenone sensitization with weekly scalp DPC. V trimming: 7 bases; J trimming: 3 bases; junction bases outside the gene matches: 16. The CDR3 runs to 16 residues. Germline V gives CDR1 SQVTM, CDR2 ANQGSEA. The data derive from a study of human T cells and chemical hapten exposure. General study results and limits: TCRs at high frequency, those above 1 in 1000, did not change with DPC sensitization.

One entry per CDR3 protein, called by TCRdb with MiXCR from the RACE reads. The table shows around 350,000 distinct CDR3 sequences, with 4.5% to 7% occurring only once. The rearrangement uses TRBV29-1 and TRBJ2-7, with 9 bases matching TRBD1. The sequence derives from a woman younger than 35 with alopecia areata. Some clones in this sample may be carry-over from other donors' samples. The source material was whole blood, sampled in connection with sensitization to the hapten diphenylcyclopropenone (DPC). The CDR3 protein is CSARTEGQGRFYEQYF. CDR3 DNA sequence: TGCAGCGCCAGAACTGAGGGACAGGGACGATTCTACGAGCAGTACTTC.